A selection of T cell receptor beta chains follows, all from one sample in a study of cytomegalovirus exposure and HLA in healthy donors. Profiled with immunoSEQ multiplex PCR; TCRdb holds only in-frame clones, not every one. Of around 150,000 clones listed, roughly four fifths are singletons. The sequenced sample was PBMCs. The receptors stem from a woman aged 18-29 years in good health and CMV-seronegative. CDR3s include the opening cysteine and the closing phenylalanine or tryptophan. D genes are given only for firm matches. Only some rows state a clone size, as once, few, many or a class for expanded clones.

J,D,V,size,CDR3,DNA
TRBJ1-1,NA,TRBV11-2,NA,CASRDQGSEAFF,TGTGCCAGCAGGGATCAGGGTTCTGAAGCTTTCTTT
TRBJ2-3,TRBD1,TRBV4-1,NA,CASSRGTGRGVSDTQYF,TGCGCCAGCAGCCGCGGGACAGGTCGGGGTGTTTCAGATACGCAGTATTTT
TRBJ1-5,TRBD1,TRBV5-6,few,CASSQLGTGGNNQPQHF,TGTGCCAGCAGCCAACTCGGGACAGGGGGCAACAATCAGCCCCAGCATTTT
TRBJ1-2,TRBD1,TRBV6-5,NA,CASSPGQGVYGYTF,TGTGCCAGCAGTCCCGGACAGGGGGTCTATGGCTACACCTTC
TRBJ1-4,TRBD1,TRBV7-6,NA,CASSSTYRGAKSATNEKLFF,TGTGCCAGCAGCTCAACTTACAGGGGCGCAAAGTCAGCAACTAATGAAAAACTGTTTTTT
TRBJ2-7,TRBD1,TRBV5-1,NA,CASSLEGRGWYEQYF,TGCGCCAGCAGCTTGGAGGGCAGGGGGTGGTACGAGCAGTACTTC
TRBJ2-2,TRBD1,TRBV5-6,NA,CASSFGGQGFGELFF,TGTGCCAGCAGCTTTGGGGGACAGGGGTTCGGGGAGCTGTTTTTT
TRBJ2-2,NA,TRBV19,NA,CASSTGQGLGTGELFF,TGTGCCAGTAGTACAGGTCAGGGGTTGGGAACCGGGGAGCTGTTTTTT
TRBJ2-1,TRBD2,TRBV6-6,NA,CASSYVAGAVGEQFF,TGTGCCAGCAGTTACGTGGCGGGAGCTGTGGGTGAGCAGTTCTTC
TRBJ2-7,NA,TRBV27,once,CASRPYSDSSYEQYF,TGTGCCAGCAGACCCTACAGTGATAGCTCCTACGAGCAGTACTTC
TRBJ2-5,NA,TRBV9,NA,CASSVRGGETQYF,TGTGCCAGCAGCGTCCGCGGTGGGGAGACCCAGTACTTC
TRBJ1-1,NA,TRBV20-1,NA,CSVGADTEAFF,TGCAGTGTGGGGGCGGACACTGAAGCTTTCTTT
TRBJ1-6,NA,TRBV7-9,NA,CASSAQGRNSPLHF,TGTGCCAGCAGCGCACAGGGCCGGAATTCACCCCTCCACTTT
TRBJ1-1,NA,TRBV5-4,few,CASRAQNTEAFF,TGTGCCAGCAGAGCGCAGAACACTGAAGCTTTCTTT
TRBJ2-7,TRBD1,TRBV6-4,NA,CASSARTGGPIEQYF,TGTGCCAGCAGTGCCAGGACAGGGGGCCCCATCGAGCAGTACTTC
TRBJ1-3,NA,TRBV5-4,NA,CASSLTGGNTIYF,TGTGCCAGCAGCTTGACAGGGGGAAACACCATATATTTT
TRBJ2-6,TRBD1,TRBV27,NA,CASSLWTGVPSGANVLTF,TGTGCCAGCAGTTTGTGGACAGGGGTTCCCTCTGGGGCCAACGTCCTGACTTTC
TRBJ2-2,NA,TRBV6-1,NA,CASSEDGGTGELFF,TGTGCCAGCAGTGAAGATGGGGGGACCGGGGAGCTGTTTTTT
TRBJ2-1,TRBD1,TRBV6-1,NA,CASTPGQSPYNEQFF,TGTGCCAGCACCCCGGGACAGTCGCCCTACAATGAGCAGTTCTTC
TRBJ1-2,NA,TRBV10-1,NA,CASSESGTPTGGYTF,TGCGCCAGCAGTGAGTCGGGGACACCCACGGGTGGCTACACCTTC
TRBJ1-6,TRBD1,TRBV7-8,NA,CASSLDQTGPFYNSPLHF,TGTGCCAGCAGCTTGGACCAGACAGGGCCTTTCTATAATTCACCCCTCCACTTT
TRBJ1-3,TRBD1,TRBV6-5,NA,CASSLQGVGGNTIYF,TGTGCCAGCAGTCTCCAGGGGGTGGGTGGAAACACCATATATTTT
TRBJ1-2,NA,TRBV7-8,NA,CASSLRNPRVRTF,TGTGCCAGCAGCCTAAGAAACCCCAGGGTGCGGACCTTC
TRBJ2-1,TRBD2,TRBV9,NA,CASSASMRGSGTFYNEQFF,TGTGCCAGCAGCGCCTCAATGAGAGGAAGCGGGACTTTCTACAATGAGCAGTTCTTC
TRBJ1-5,TRBD1,TRBV7-8,NA,CASSIQGKDQPQHF,TGTGCCAGCAGCATACAGGGGAAGGATCAGCCCCAGCATTTT
TRBJ2-1,NA,TRBV19,NA,CASSIGVGSDRNEQFF,TGTGCCAGTAGTATAGGGGTAGGTAGCGACCGAAATGAGCAGTTCTTC
TRBJ1-2,TRBD1,TRBV7-3,NA,CASSWVGTEINYGYTF,TGTGCCAGCAGCTGGGTGGGGACAGAAATTAACTATGGCTACACCTTC
TRBJ1-2,NA,TRBV6-6,NA,CASSYHHRDEGYGYTF,TGTGCCAGCAGTTACCACCACAGGGATGAGGGCTATGGCTACACCTTC
TRBJ1-4,NA,TRBV9,NA,CASSHGWGQGGEKLFF,TGTGCCAGCAGCCACGGTTGGGGGCAGGGAGGGGAAAAACTGTTTTTT
TRBJ1-1,TRBD1,TRBV4-2,NA,CASSLQTGGSTEAFF,TGTGCCAGCAGCCTTCAGACAGGGGGAAGCACTGAAGCTTTCTTT
TRBJ1-1,NA,TRBV28,NA,CASSLGDTEAFF,TGTGCCAGCAGCCTCGGGGACACTGAAGCTTTCTTT
TRBJ2-7,TRBD1,TRBV5-6,few,CASTTTGGIFYEQYF,TGTGCCAGCACCACCACAGGGGGAATCTTCTACGAGCAGTACTTC
TRBJ2-7,TRBD1,TRBV7-6,NA,CASSGQGGDEQYF,TGTGCCAGCAGCGGACAGGGTGGCGACGAGCAGTACTTC
TRBJ2-1,TRBD2,TRBV7-9,NA,CASSLVSGSSYNEQFF,TGTGCCAGCAGCTTAGTGAGCGGGAGCTCCTACAATGAGCAGTTCTTC